This record concerns one T cell receptor beta chain sequence. The study enrolled healthy HIV-negative adults without recent acute infections or vaccinations as donors. The CDR3 loop spans 14 amino acids. The V gene end was trimmed by 9 bases and the J gene end by 0 bases; junction bases not matched to a gene: 8. Germline loops: CDR1 SGHRS, CDR2 YFSETQ. The data stem from a study of shared clonotypes between healthy human individuals. For the study at large: CD4 naive cells filled three plates per donor, CD4 memory three, CD8 naive two and CD8 memory one.

In the original analysis: In the immunoSEQ data, sequences were junction-only and lacked quality scores, so filtering differed. Generated by immunoSEQ multiplex PCR, the TCRdb table keeps only in-frame clones and is missing some. The V and J calls and the clone size are those of that table, but D and trimming were determined from the DNA. This sample has 1,500,000 or so clones, with around 98.5% found just once. The TCR sequence derives from a man under 40 in good health. Sequenced: naive CD4+ T cells sorted from blood. Indicated subset: CD45RA+ positively selected. The V and J genes are TRBV5-1 and TRBJ2-7, with 8 nucleotides matching TRBD2. The CDR3 DNA reads as TGCGCCACCCGGGAGGGGGTCAGCTCCTACGAGCAGTACTTC. Protein product: CATREGVSSYEQYF.